This passage covers 2 T cell receptor beta chains from one sample sequenced in a study of cytomegalovirus exposure and HLA in healthy donors. The PCR was carried out with 60 Vbeta primers and 13 Jbeta primers. Some clones are missing from TCRdb's copy, which holds only in-frame ones; the method was immunoSEQ multiplex PCR. This repertoire shows some 13,000 clones, less than 75% found once; its top ten account for about a sixth. The source material was PBMCs. Source of these receptors: a woman aged 50 to 60 in good health and CMV-seropositive.

V gene TRBV6-1 combines with J gene TRBJ1-4; 7 bases agree with TRBD1. Per germline, CDR1 MNHNS and CDR2 SASEGT. The CDR3 runs 12 residues. V trimming: 10 bases; J trimming: 10 bases; junction bases outside the gene matches: 9. The CDR3 coding sequence is TGTGCCACCGAAACAGGGGTGGGAAAACTGTTTTTT. Its translation is CATETGVGKLFF.

The V call is TRBV6-1, the J call TRBJ1-1; 8 nucleotides match TRBD1. The V segment lost 6 bases and the J segment 6 bases; nucleotides outside the gene matches: 9. From germline, CDR1 is MNHNS and CDR2 SASEGT. The CDR3 runs 14 residues. This CDR3 reads CASRWAQGEAEAFF. In DNA form, the CDR3 reads TGTGCCAGCAGATGGGCACAGGGGGAGGCTGAAGCTTTCTTT.